A selection of T cell receptor beta chains follows, all from one sample in a study of T-cell memory formation after mild COVID-19. TCRdb processed the 5' RACE reads anew with MiXCR; each CDR3 protein has one entry. The table records roughly 150,000 distinct CDR3 sequences, about 23% of them present only once. The source material was PBMCs or a T cell subset sorted from them (not recorded which). The receptors were gathered from an adult woman who had mild COVID-19 (a few samples of this study predate the infection). Cell type and time point are not known. Both conserved end residues are trimmed from each CDR3.

J	V	CDR3
TRBJ2-7	TRBV29-1	SVEAASGSYEQY
TRBJ2-4	TRBV30	AWSVSQGTELY
TRBJ2-1	TRBV7-6	ASSLGLAANNEQF
TRBJ2-1	TRBV12-3/TRBV12-4	ASSLSGSTYNEQF
TRBJ2-3	TRBV5-1	ASSPASGGDTDTQY
TRBJ2-1	TRBV7-9	ASTLGVYNEQF
TRBJ1-1	TRBV7-9	ASSSLDRTYTEAF
TRBJ1-5	TRBV15	ATSPATGGNQPQH
TRBJ1-1	TRBV19	ASIGTGSRVSGGAF
TRBJ1-2	TRBV29-1	SVIPEVGYGYT
TRBJ1-1	TRBV5-1	ASSLRGLTEAF
TRBJ2-7	TRBV13	ASSLEPRQGSYEQY
TRBJ1-2	TRBV5-5	ASSLPGYGYT
TRBJ2-1	TRBV12-3/TRBV12-4	ASSLIGGGAMRNEQF
TRBJ1-6	TRBV5-1	ASSSGSSPLH
TRBJ1-1	TRBV6-5	ASSFGGLQGWDTEAF
TRBJ2-3	TRBV4-2	ASSQLAGEVDTQY
TRBJ1-5	TRBV7-9	ASSPAWGPQH
TRBJ1-2	TRBV29-1	SVEGRERGLKYGYT
TRBJ2-2	TRBV7-6	AIRRGTGGYGELF
TRBJ2-7	TRBV5-5	ASSPVEGAGTYEQY
TRBJ1-2	TRBV19	ASTGPSSHYGYT
TRBJ1-1	TRBV6-4	ASRRTENTEAF
TRBJ2-1	TRBV5-1	ASSLIAGEEDEQF
TRBJ2-7	TRBV7-9	ASSPHSPDRDYEQY
TRBJ2-7	TRBV4-1	ASSLFRDRGYEQY
TRBJ2-7	TRBV4-1	ASSPAWGEYEQY
TRBJ2-1	TRBV27	ASSDQLNEQF
TRBJ2-7	TRBV14	ASSQDGTSYEQY
TRBJ1-1	TRBV11-2	ASSLEWSQMNTEAF
TRBJ2-7	TRBV7-2	ASSLGALASETYEQY
TRBJ2-1	TRBV27	ASRWTSGVYNEQF
TRBJ2-7	TRBV10-3	AIRSVGLSGYEQY
TRBJ2-5	TRBV20-1	SARDRDRRKTQY
TRBJ1-4	TRBV7-9	ASREQGEKLF
TRBJ2-5	TRBV15	ATSRARGALGETQY
TRBJ2-3	TRBV12-3/TRBV12-4	ASSFVSSGGILTDTQY
TRBJ2-7	TRBV5-1	ASSRDGDSSYEQY
TRBJ1-1	TRBV6-4	ASSEVYTEAF
TRBJ2-1	TRBV9	ASTPGGRLGDEQF
TRBJ2-1	TRBV12-3/TRBV12-4	ASRPHSAGGINEQF
TRBJ1-1	TRBV7-9	ASSMGDTEAF
TRBJ2-6	TRBV2	ASSLTGDLSGANVLT
TRBJ2-5	TRBV6-6	ASSYGEYQETQY
TRBJ1-2	TRBV10-3	AIEEGTGYYGYT
TRBJ2-1	TRBV4-3	ASSQGGVRDPTSSYNEQF
TRBJ2-7	TRBV12-3/TRBV12-4	ASSGQPQY
TRBJ2-4	TRBV27	ASSPSALAKNIQY
TRBJ2-5	TRBV7-9	ASSHRYEETQY
TRBJ2-6	TRBV5-1	ASSKPTGTGTSGANVLT
TRBJ1-5	TRBV21-1	ASSKGAADERNQPQH
TRBJ1-2	TRBV6-5	ASSYYGGDYGYT
TRBJ1-5	TRBV4-1	ASSQGGQFGNQPQH
TRBJ1-4	TRBV5-1	ASSGWTGGTEEKLF
TRBJ2-7	TRBV27	ASSSGTGGTEQY
TRBJ2-3	TRBV6-4	ASSDSGGHDTQY
TRBJ2-1	TRBV20-1	SAPHRGNEQF
TRBJ1-1	TRBV20-1	SAGEAF